These 25 T cell receptor beta chains were sequenced from one sample in a study of blood T cell repertoires in COVID-19. The table came from immunoSEQ multiplex PCR; TCRdb's copy has only in-frame clones and leaves some out. The profile shows roughly 280,000 clones, approximately 82% of them singletons. Sequencing was done on a sample of peripheral blood. Receptor source: a man between 60 and 70 years old who had recovered from COVID-19.

This clone was counted only a few times. The chain couples TRBV19 to TRBJ2-3; maybe TRBD1 (6 bases). V was shortened by 6 bases and J by 5 bases, with 15 bases between the two germline ends. CDR3 length: 14 amino acids. The germline V gene has CDR1 LNHDA and CDR2 SQIVND (reference sequence). The CDR3 reads CASSPLGGQDTQYF. As DNA, the CDR3 is TGTGCCAGTAGCCCATTAGGGGGACAAGATACGCAGTATTTT.

The rearrangement links TRBV6-5 to TRBJ2-7; 13 bases map to TRBD2. V shed 9 bases, J shed 0 bases, and the junction held 5 bases outside the gene matches. Germline V gives CDR1 MNHEY, CDR2 SVGAGI. The CDR3 extends over 15 amino acids. The CDR3 reads CASGTSGTPSYEQYF. CDR3 sequence (DNA): TGTGCCAGTGGGACTAGCGGGACCCCCTCCTACGAGCAGTACTTC.

The chain couples TRBV2 to TRBJ1-6; no clear D. The CDR3 consists of 12 residues. V was trimmed by 8 bases and J by 11 bases, leaving 13 bases between them. In germline, CDR1 is SNHLY, CDR2 FYNNEI. The CDR3 region is CASLSDGTPLHF. CDR3 coding DNA: TGTGCCAGCTTATCCGACGGGACACCCCTCCACTTT.

V and J are TRBV7-9 and TRBJ2-5; 7 bases agree with TRBD2. Germline CDR1 reads SEHNR; CDR2 reads FQNEAQ (reference sequence). The CDR3 length is 14 residues. V lost 5 bases, J lost 3 bases, and 6 bases stayed unmatched. The CDR3, as DNA: TGTGCCAGCAGCCGCCCGGGGAGGGAAGAGACCCAGTACTTC. This sequence encodes CASSRPGREETQYF.

Only a few counts were recorded for this clone. The chain carries TRBV11-2 and TRBJ1-2; no reliable D call. V lost 1 base to trimming and J lost 8 bases, with 11 bases between them. The CDR3 extends over 13 amino acids. The V gene's germline CDR1 is SGHAT and CDR2 FQNNGV. The CDR3 loop is CASSLGERGGYTF. The CDR3 region has the DNA TGTGCCAGCAGCTTAGGGGAGCGTGGGGGCTACACCTTC.

The V gene is TRBV7-2, the J gene TRBJ2-3; 8 bases align to TRBD1. The ends lost 4 bases at V and 2 bases at J; junction bases unmatched: 11. Germline V gene lookup returns CDR1 SGHTA and CDR2 FQGNSA. CDR3 length: 17 amino acids. The CDR3 region is CASSSRTGMRVTDTQYF. The CDR3 DNA reads as TGTGCCAGCAGCTCCCGGACAGGGATGCGCGTCACAGATACGCAGTATTTT.

This chain uses TRBV29-1 with TRBJ2-5; D uncertain. This CDR3 comprises 11 residues. The ends were cut back, 4 bases at V and 5 bases at J, with 8 bases in the middle. Germline V gene sequence: CDR1 SQVTM, CDR2 ANQGSEA. The CDR3: CSVAVRETQYF. Written as DNA, the CDR3 is TGCAGCGTTGCGGTGAGGGAGACCCAGTACTTC.

V and J are TRBV6-5 and TRBJ2-1, with D unresolved. This CDR3 is built from 11 residues. Germline-derived CDR1 and CDR2 are MNHEY and SVGAGI. V gave up 6 bases and J gave up 5 bases, with 5 bases separating them. The CDR3 is CASRLDNEQFF. CDR3 sequence (DNA): TGTGCCAGCAGACTGGACAATGAGCAGTTCTTC.

The J gene is TRBJ2-1, the V gene TRBV9; 14 bases are a match to TRBD2. V was clipped by 3 bases and J by 6 bases; unmatched bases: 11. The germline CDR1 and CDR2 sequences are SGDLS and YYNGEE. The CDR3 totals 18 residues. CDR3 loop: CASSAPTSGRASSNEQFF. CDR3 coding DNA: TGTGCCAGCAGCGCCCCGACTAGCGGGAGGGCAAGTTCCAATGAGCAGTTCTTC.

This chain uses TRBV2 with TRBJ2-3; 11 positions match TRBD2. CDR1 and CDR2 from the germline V gene are SNHLY and FYNNEI. V lost 8 bases and J lost 1; bases outside the gene matches: 8. CDR3 length: 16 residues. CDR3 amino acids: CASVAGGHPGTDTQYF. The CDR3 bases are TGTGCCAGCGTAGCGGGGGGGCACCCTGGCACAGATACGCAGTATTTT.

The genes are TRBV4-2 and TRBJ2-7; 15 positions agree with TRBD2. V shed 4 bases and J 2 bases; nucleotides not matched to a gene: 12. The CDR3 runs 19 residues. Looked up from germline, CDR1 is LGHNA and CDR2 is YNFKEQ. The chain's CDR3 is CASSLREGTSGGQAYEQYF. The CDR3 bases are TGTGCCAGCAGCCTCCGCGAGGGGACTAGCGGGGGGCAAGCCTACGAGCAGTACTTC.

This chain uses TRBV3-1 (or the pseudogene TRBV3-2) with TRBJ2-7; 7 nucleotides align to TRBD2. From germline, CDR1 is LGHDT and CDR2 YNNKEL (reference sequence). J gave up 12 bases and V 1 base, and 9 bases lay outside the gene matches. This CDR3 comprises 13 residues. The CDR3 is CASSQARRSGAYF. DNA for the CDR3: TGTGCCAGCAGCCAAGCCCGCCGGAGCGGGGCGTACTTC.

This chain uses TRBV6-5 with TRBJ2-5; 11 bases are a match to TRBD1. After removal of 2 bases from V and 6 bases from J, the junction contained 5 bases not matched to a gene. CDR1 is MNHEY, CDR2 SVGAGI, per germline. CDR3 size: 15 residues. The CDR3 here is CASSYGTGGIQTQYF. The CDR3 DNA follows: TGTGCCAGCAGTTACGGGACAGGGGGAATCCAGACCCAGTACTTC.

The J gene is TRBJ2-1, the V gene TRBV7-2; possibly TRBD1 for D (6 bases). The V end lost 4 bases, the J end lost 10 bases, and 20 bases lay between the germline ends. CDR3 length: 15 residues. In germline, CDR1 is SGHTA, CDR2 FQGNSA. CDR3 amino acids: CASSSDSLLGGEQFF. The CDR3, as DNA: TGTGCCAGCAGCTCGGACAGCTTGCTGGGCGGGGAGCAGTTCTTC.

The genes are TRBV6-5 and TRBJ2-7; D might be TRBD1 (6 bases). CDR1 is MNHEY, CDR2 SVGAGI, per germline. Trimming took off 6 bases at V and 1 base at J, with 16 bases between the two ends. The CDR3 is 15 amino acids. Written as DNA, the CDR3 is TGTGCCAGCAGAGACCGGGACATCTCTTCCTACGAGCAGTACTTC. Protein sequence: CASRDRDISSYEQYF.

This chain links TRBV5-1 with TRBJ2-7; a possible D gene is TRBD1 (5 bases). V was trimmed by 0 bases and J by 5 bases, leaving 18 bases between them. The CDR3 is made up of 16 amino acids. Germline CDR1 reads SGHRS; CDR2 reads YFSETQ. The chain's CDR3 is CASSLAGILLIDEQYF. DNA of the CDR3: TGCGCCAGCAGCTTGGCAGGGATCCTACTTATAGACGAGCAGTACTTC.

The rearrangement uses TRBV18 and TRBJ2-4; 11 nucleotides agree with TRBD2. The ends lost 5 bases at V and 0 bases at J; junction bases unmatched: 12. CDR3 length equals 19 residues. The germline V gene encodes CDR1 KGHSH and CDR2 LQKENI. The CDR3 is CASSATSGAAQLAKNIQYF. The CDR3, as DNA: TGTGCCAGCTCAGCGACTAGCGGGGCAGCCCAGCTAGCCAAAAACATTCAGTACTTC.

The table lists this clone with a count of one. The genes are TRBV5-6 and TRBJ1-2, with TRBD1 identical over 7 bases. With 1 base clipped from V and 4 bases from J, the junction kept 7 bases outside the gene matches. The CDR3 runs 15 residues. The germline V gene has CDR1 SGHDT and CDR2 YYEEEE. The CDR3 bases are TGTGCCAGCAGCTTGCAGGGGGACCGCGTCTATGGCTACACCTTC. Amino acid sequence: CASSLQGDRVYGYTF.

The chain has TRBV9 and TRBJ2-3, with a tentative D call TRBD2 (5 bases). The CDR3 contains 16 residues. V lost 0 bases, J lost 5 bases, and 16 bases lay in between. Germline assignment: CDR1 SGDLS and CDR2 YYNGEE. CDR3 sequence reads: CASSVVGSIRGDTQYF. In DNA, the CDR3 is TGTGCCAGCAGCGTAGTGGGGAGTATCCGGGGAGATACGCAGTATTTT.

V and J are TRBV7-6 and TRBJ2-2; no clear D. CDR3 length: 15 residues. V lost 0 bases, J lost 4 bases, and 9 bases lay in between. The germline gives CDR1 SGHVS, CDR2 FNYEAQ. For the CDR3, the DNA is TGTGCCAGCAGCTTAGCGCGTATTAGCACCGGGGAGCTGTTTTTT. This sequence encodes CASSLARISTGELFF.

The rearrangement links TRBV2 to TRBJ1-1; D is uncertain. The CDR3 has 12 residues. With 4 bases removed from V and 1 base from J, the gap between germline ends came to 4 bases. CDR1 SNHLY and CDR2 FYNNEI come from the germline V gene. The CDR3 region is CASSVRNTEAFF. The CDR3 bases are TGTGCCAGCAGTGTCAGGAACACTGAAGCTTTCTTT.

The rearrangement joins TRBV7-9 to TRBJ1-5; 8 bases match TRBD1. After removal of 4 bases from V and 6 bases from J, the junction contained 2 bases not matched to a gene. Germline V gene sequence: CDR1 SEHNR, CDR2 FQNEAQ (reference sequence). This CDR3 is 13 amino acids long. CDR3 in DNA: TGTGCCAGCAGCTCGACAGGGGCTCAGCCCCAGCATTTT. It codes for CASSSTGAQPQHF.

This chain uses TRBV28 with TRBJ1-1; D may be TRBD1 (6 bases). The V and J ends lost 6 bases and 4 bases respectively, with 15 bases between them. The germline CDR1 and CDR2 sequences are MDHEN and SYDVKM. This CDR3 has 14 amino acids. CDR3 DNA sequence: TGTGCCAGCAGCCCGGGACACCGGAGCACTGAAGCTTTCTTT. This gives the protein CASSPGHRSTEAFF.

The chain has TRBV20-1 and TRBJ1-3; possible D gene TRBD1, 6 bases. CDR3 length: 15 amino acids. CDR1 is DFQATT and CDR2 is SNEGSKA in the germline V gene (reference sequence). V dropped 3 bases and J dropped 4 bases, with 16 bases sitting between them. CDR3 sequence (DNA): TGCAGTGCTAGTATACGGGGGGCGCGCGGAAACACCATATATTTT. It is translated as CSASIRGARGNTIYF.

This sequence joins TRBV7-9 and TRBJ2-5; possibly TRBD2 for D (7 bases). This CDR3 is 16 amino acids long. With 4 bases removed from V and 4 bases from J, the gap between germline ends came to 19 bases. Germline assignment: CDR1 SEHNR and CDR2 FQNEAQ (reference sequence). CDR3 sequence: CASSSQVGGGPETQYF. CDR3 bases: TGTGCCAGCAGCTCCCAGGTTGGGGGGGGCCCAGAGACCCAGTACTTC.